This passage covers 5 T cell receptor beta chains from one sample sequenced in a study of blood T cell repertoires in COVID-19. This table comes from immunoSEQ multiplex PCR, and its TCRdb copy is limited to in-frame clones, with some not included. In the table there are a few hundred thousand clones, less than 90% of which are singletons. Sequencing was carried out using peripheral blood. The receptors derive from a man between 60 and 70 years old who had recovered from COVID-19.

This rearrangement joins TRBV7-3 to TRBJ2-1, with D maybe TRBD2 (5 bases). Germline CDR1 SGHTA, CDR2 FQGTGA. The CDR3 is 12 amino acids. V was shortened by 2 bases and J by 9 bases, with 8 bases between the two germline ends. In DNA, the CDR3 is TGTGCCAGCAGCTTAGTTGGGAGTGAGCAGTTCTTC. This encodes CASSLVGSEQFF.

This clone has more than one count but fewer than ten. The V call is TRBV6-1, the J call TRBJ1-6; TRBD1 aligns across 9 bases. The germline CDR1 and CDR2 sequences are MNHNS and SASEGT. V gave up 1 base and J gave up 8 bases; unmatched junction bases: 9. CDR3 length: 17 amino acids. The CDR3: CASSEVLGQGADSPLHF. In DNA, the CDR3 is TGTGCCAGCAGTGAAGTCTTGGGACAGGGAGCTGATTCACCCCTCCACTTT.

This chain connects TRBV6-6 to TRBJ1-5, with a tentative D call TRBD1 (5 bases). The CDR3 loop spans 15 amino acids. V shed 5 bases and J shed 0 bases, with 11 bases lying between them. Germline values: CDR1 MNHNY, CDR2 SVGAGI (reference sequence). The CDR3 DNA reads as TGTGCCAGCAGTCCGGGGGGTTATAGCAATCAGCCCCAGCATTTT. This codes for CASSPGGYSNQPQHF.

This clone occurred once. V is TRBV5-6 and J is TRBJ2-1, with 11 bases aligning to TRBD2. With V trimmed by 3 bases and J by 6 bases, 8 bases remained unmatched. This CDR3 spans 16 amino acids. Germline CDR1 reads SGHDT; CDR2 reads YYEEEE. The DNA for the CDR3 is TGTGCCAGCAGCTCGAGACTAGCGGGAAATCGCAATGAGCAGTTCTTC. Translated: CASSSRLAGNRNEQFF.

The genes are TRBV15 and TRBJ2-1; 10 bases are shared with TRBD1. Trimming took 1 base from V and 3 from J; bases not matched to a gene: 3. There are 16 residues in the CDR3. The germline V gene encodes CDR1 LNHNV and CDR2 YYDKDF (reference sequence). CDR3 DNA sequence: TGTGCCACCAGCAGAGGCGGGACAGGGGTCTACAATGAGCAGTTCTTC. It translates to CATSRGGTGVYNEQFF.